Below are 14 T cell receptor beta chains sequenced from a single sample in a study of T cells after yellow fever vaccination. One entry per CDR3 protein results from TCRdb running MiXCR on the 5' RACE reads. The sample records hundreds of thousands of distinct CDR3 sequences, roughly 14% being singletons. The starting material was PBMCs, obtained on the day of the yellow fever booster vaccination. The receptors here all came from a man younger than 45 who received the YFV17D yellow fever vaccine.

The gene calls are TRBV4-3 and TRBJ2-3; D is perhaps TRBD2 (6 bases). This CDR3 spans 15 amino acids. V lost 0 bases to trimming and J lost 1 base, with 8 bases between them. CDR1 and CDR2 (germline): LGHNA, YSLEER. This CDR3 is CASSQDGLRTDTQYF. The CDR3 DNA is TGCGCCAGCAGCCAAGATGGACTACGCACAGATACGCAGTATTTT.

The chain carries TRBV11-2 and TRBJ1-6, with 7 bases identical to TRBD1. Germline V lookup: CDR1 SGHAT, CDR2 FQNNGV. V was clipped by 0 bases and J by 7 bases; unmatched bases: 9. The CDR3 spans 17 residues. DNA of the CDR3: TGTGCCAGCAGCTTAGAGTTTTTGGGACAGAAAAATTCACCCCTCCACTTT. Translated, it gives CASSLEFLGQKNSPLHF.

This rearrangement joins TRBV3-1 to TRBJ1-4; 7 bases line up with TRBD1. Germline assignment: CDR1 LGHDT and CDR2 YNNKEL (reference sequence). V was clipped by 4 bases and J by 1 base; unmatched bases: 3. The CDR3 covers 15 residues. CDR3 residues: CASSLGTETNEKLFF. In DNA form, the CDR3 reads TGTGCCAGCAGCCTCGGGACAGAAACTAATGAAAAACTGTTTTTT.

At least ten counts were recorded for this clonotype. The chain joins TRBV23-1 to TRBJ2-7, with D maybe TRBD1 (6 bases). TRBV23-1 is annotated as an ORF whose role is uncertain. This CDR3 region has 13 residues. The V end was cut by 0 bases, the J end by 5 bases, with 8 bases between. The CDR3 sequence: CASSQSDRNEQYF. The CDR3 nucleotides read TGCGCCAGCAGTCAATCAGACAGGAACGAGCAGTACTTC.

V usage is TRBV12-3 or TRBV12-4 and J usage is TRBJ2-7; D is possibly TRBD1 or TRBD2 (5 bases each). V lost 6 bases and J lost 4, with 16 bases in between. The CDR3 runs to 14 residues. CDR3 nucleotide sequence: TGTGCCAGCAGCTCAGGGCTAGAGGGATACGAGCAGTACTTC. Protein sequence: CASSSGLEGYEQYF.

This clonotype came up a few times. As DNA, the CDR3 is TGTGCCAGCAGCTTATTAAGGGGCAGTCAGAATGAGCAGTTCTTC. Its protein product is CASSLLRGSQNEQFF. The chain is built from TRBV7-3 and TRBJ2-1; weak D call: TRBD1 (5 bases). This CDR3 region has 15 residues. Trimming took 2 bases from V and 7 from J, leaving 15 bases between them. Germline assignment: CDR1 SGHTA and CDR2 FQGTGA.

This clonotype was recorded a few times. The genes are TRBV15 and TRBJ2-7; D is unresolved. V lost 3 bases to trimming and J lost 3 bases, with 12 bases between them. The CDR3 consists of 14 residues. The germline V gene encodes CDR1 LNHNV and CDR2 YYDKDF (reference sequence). CDR3 in amino acids: CATSSVLTDYEQYF. The CDR3 DNA follows: TGTGCCACCAGCAGCGTCCTAACCGACTACGAGCAGTACTTC.

This clonotype has more than one count but fewer than ten. The chain combines TRBV20-1 with TRBJ2-7; the match to TRBD2 covers 8 bases. CDR1 and CDR2 from the germline V gene are DFQATT and SNEGSKA (reference sequence). The J segment lost 2 bases and the V segment lost 3 bases, leaving 3 bases of the junction unmatched. The CDR3 runs to 13 residues. DNA for the CDR3: TGCAGTGCTAGCGGGAGGGCCGCCTACGAGCAGTACTTC. Translating gives CSASGRAAYEQYF.

A few counts support this clonotype. This chain joins TRBV4-2 and TRBJ2-1; D is perhaps TRBD2 (5 bases). Per germline, CDR1 LGHNA and CDR2 YNFKEQ. Trimming took 3 bases from V and 10 from J, leaving 13 bases between them. CDR3 size: 13 residues. CDR3 bases: TGTGCCAGCAGCCAGGAGACTCGAGGGGAGCAGTTCTTC. It encodes CASSQETRGEQFF.

The chain is built from TRBV15 and TRBJ2-7; TRBD2 matches at 8 bases. V was pared by 0 bases and J by 1 base, with 5 bases of the junction left unmatched. This CDR3 spans 16 amino acids. The V gene's germline CDR1 is LNHNV and CDR2 YYDKDF (reference sequence). The CDR3 DNA reads as TGTGCCACCAGCAGAGAGACGACTAGCGCGTCCTACGAGCAGTACTTC. This sequence encodes CATSRETTSASYEQYF.

This CDR3 reads CASRRQQAYNEQFF. Here the CDR3 DNA reads TGTGCCAGCAGACGACAGCAAGCTTACAATGAGCAGTTCTTC. The chain joins TRBV28 to TRBJ2-1; D may be TRBD1 (5 bases). V was pared by 6 bases and J by 4 bases, with 13 bases between. Germline V CDR1 and CDR2: MDHEN, SYDVKM. The CDR3 is 14 residues long. Full variable domain (missing parts from reference TRBV28 and TRBJ2-1): DVKVTQSSRYLVKRTGEKVFLECVQDMDHENMFWYRQDPGLGLRLIYFSYDVKMKEKGDIPEGYSVSREKKERFSLILESASTNQTSMYLCASRRQQAYNEQFFGPGTRLTVL.

The genes are TRBV18 and TRBJ1-2; D gene ambiguous. The CDR3 covers 13 residues. V was pared by 6 bases and J by 2 bases, with 10 bases between. Germline CDR1 and CDR2: KGHSH and LQKENI. The CDR3: CASSTDTNYGYTF. In nucleotides, the CDR3 is TGTGCCAGCTCCACCGACACAAACTATGGCTACACCTTC. Supplemented by reference TRBV18 and TRBJ1-2, the full variable domain reads NAGVMQNPRHLVRRRGQEARLRCSPMKGHSHVYWYRQLPEEGLKFMVYLQKENIIDESGMPKERFSAEFPKEGPSILRIQQVVRGDSAAYFCASSTDTNYGYTFGSGTRLTVV.

V gene TRBV28 combines with J gene TRBJ2-3; D assignment may be TRBD1 or TRBD2 (5 bases each). Germline CDR1 and CDR2: MDHEN and SYDVKM. This CDR3 is built from 17 residues. The V end was cut by 4 bases, the J end by 2 bases, with 19 bases between. The CDR3 spells CASSSPPGPRYTDTQYF. The DNA of the CDR3 is TGTGCCAGCAGTTCTCCCCCGGGACCCCGCTACACAGATACGCAGTATTTT.

J is TRBJ2-7 and V is TRBV2; a possible D gene is TRBD2 (5 bases). V shed 8 bases and J shed 3 bases, with 17 bases lying between them. Germline assignment: CDR1 SNHLY and CDR2 FYNNEI. This CDR3 contains 14 residues. The CDR3 sequence: CASSVEGADYEQYF. The CDR3 region has the DNA TGTGCCAGCTCCGTAGAGGGAGCAGACTACGAGCAGTACTTC.